The sequence of this T cell receptor (beta chain) was determined in a study of control samples from healthy donors and cancer patients. Sequenced by immunoSEQ multiplex PCR; TCRdb stores in-frame clones only, minus some. The sample holds more than 35,000 clones, approximately 94% seen once. The CDR3 has 11 amino acids. V was trimmed by 4 bases and J by 12 bases, leaving 10 bases between them. The germline gives CDR1 SGHRS, CDR2 YFSETQ. The chain joins TRBV5-1 to TRBJ1-4; weak D call: TRBD1 (5 bases). The sequence derives from a man in his 60s in good health. Specimen: blood. CDR3 DNA sequence: TGCGCCAGCAGCACGGGGGTGGAACTGTTTTTT. Protein product: CASSTGVELFF. Filled out from reference TRBV5-1 and TRBJ1-4, the complete variable domain reads KAGVTQTPRYLIKTRGQQVTLSCSPISGHRSVSWYQQTPGQGLQFLFEYFSETQRNKGNFPGRFSGRQFSNSRSEMNVSTLELGDSALYLCASSTGVELFFGSGTQLSVL.